The T cell receptor (beta chain) described here comes from a study of blood T cell repertoires in COVID-19. In the study overall: COVID-19 samples from acute and convalescent phases originated in the United States, Italy and Spain. PBMCs, B-cell-depleted T cells, or T cells were the source of the cDNA or gDNA that made up the material.

The germline V gene has CDR1 SGDLS and CDR2 YYNGEE. This CDR3 spans 17 amino acids. Trimming took 4 bases from V and 4 from J, leaving 21 bases between them. Sequencing was performed with immunoSEQ multiplex PCR; in TCRdb, only in-frame clones are kept and a portion is missing. The table includes under 75,000 clones, roughly 85% detected once. The sequenced sample consisted of peripheral blood. The rearrangement uses TRBV9 and TRBJ1-3, with a tentative D call TRBD1 (6 bases). This TCR derives from a man aged 25-40 years with acute or convalescent COVID-19. CDR3 in amino acids: CASSPLLGGGVGNTIYF. In DNA form, the CDR3 reads TGTGCCAGCAGCCCTCTCCTGGGAGGGGGAGTGGGAAACACCATATATTTT.